This record concerns one T cell receptor beta chain sequence. With random hexamers, reverse transcription was performed on roughly 0.5 to 1 ug of RNA. A multiplex approach, immunoSEQ multiplex PCR, amplified TCR beta CDR3 across 54 Vbeta and 13 Jbeta. In TCRdb, the immunoSEQ multiplex PCR reads were re-called with MiXCR into one record per CDR3 protein. The table includes about 210,000 distinct CDR3 sequences, around 96% detected once. This record belongs to a study of CD8 T cells in Susac syndrome. CD8+ and CD4+ T cells circulating in blood were sequenced for TCR beta. The multiple sclerosis control group was made up of treatment-naive patients with stable or active relapsing-remitting disease. The CDR3 contains 13 residues. With 6 bases removed from V and 6 bases from J, the gap between germline ends came to 11 bases. Germline V gene sequence: CDR1 MDHEN, CDR2 SYDVKM.

The chain recombines TRBV28 with TRBJ2-2, with D unresolved. The sample consisted of CD4+ T cells from PBMCs. The source is a human donor with multiple sclerosis. In DNA, the CDR3 is TGTGCCAGCAGCCCAAGTTGGTCCGGGGAGCTGTTTTTT. Translation: CASSPSWSGELFF.